A selection of T cell receptor beta chains follows, all from one sample in a study of breast tumors, draining lymph nodes, adjacent tissues. TCRdb called the multiplex PCR reads again in MiXCR, with one record for every CDR3 protein. The sample has 160,000 or so distinct CDR3 sequences, around 33% seen once. Material for sequencing was axillary lymph node tissue. These receptors were obtained from a female donor with breast cancer. Some clones in this sample may be carry-over from other donors' samples. Both conserved end residues are part of each CDR3. Each record gives: clone size, V gene, J gene, D gene, CDR3 length, CDR3 protein, CDR3 DNA. D genes are given only for firm matches. Some rows have no size entry. The others give once, few or many, or a class for an expanded clone.

clone size: many
V gene: TRBV7-9
J gene: TRBJ1-2
D gene: .
CDR3 length: 17
CDR3 protein: CASSSPAMDRANYGYTF
CDR3 DNA: TGTGCCAGCAGCTCTCCCGCAATGGACAGAGCTAACTATGGCTACACCTTC

clone size: .
V gene: TRBV2
J gene: TRBJ2-7
D gene: .
CDR3 length: 12
CDR3 protein: CASSVRQGIPSF
CDR3 DNA: TGTGCCAGCAGTGTACGGCAGGGTATTCCGTCCTTC

clone size: many
V gene: TRBV27
J gene: TRBJ2-1
D gene: TRBD2
CDR3 length: 15
CDR3 protein: CASSPGTNRYDEQFF
CDR3 DNA: TGTGCCAGCAGCCCCGGGACTAATAGGTACGATGAGCAGTTCTTC

clone size: many
V gene: TRBV7-2
J gene: TRBJ2-7
D gene: .
CDR3 length: 13
CDR3 protein: CASSLPTPSEQYF
CDR3 DNA: TGTGCCAGCAGCTTACCCACCCCGTCCGAGCAGTACTTC

clone size: many
V gene: TRBV5-1
J gene: TRBJ2-5
D gene: TRBD2
CDR3 length: 16
CDR3 protein: CASSFGLAGGQETQYF
CDR3 DNA: TGCGCCAGCAGCTTTGGACTAGCGGGGGGCCAAGAGACCCAGTACTTC

clone size: many
V gene: TRBV24-1
J gene: TRBJ2-7
D gene: TRBD1
CDR3 length: 15
CDR3 protein: CATSGGGTGATEQYF
CDR3 DNA: TGTGCCACCAGTGGGGGAGGGACAGGGGCCACCGAGCAGTACTTC

clone size: many
V gene: TRBV19
J gene: TRBJ2-1
D gene: .
CDR3 length: 16
CDR3 protein: CASSIDGLGGLNEQFF
CDR3 DNA: TGTGCCAGTAGTATAGATGGTCTCGGTGGTCTTAATGAGCAGTTCTTC

clone size: many
V gene: TRBV4-1
J gene: TRBJ1-5
D gene: .
CDR3 length: 14
CDR3 protein: CASSHGGSNQPQHF
CDR3 DNA: TGCGCCAGCAGCCACGGGGGTAGCAATCAGCCCCAGCATTTT

clone size: .
V gene: TRBV9
J gene: TRBJ1-4
D gene: TRBD1
CDR3 length: 14
CDR3 protein: CASSWGQGEEKLFF
CDR3 DNA: TGTGCCAGCAGCTGGGGACAGGGTGAGGAAAAACTGTTTTTT

clone size: many
V gene: TRBV3-1
J gene: TRBJ2-7
D gene: .
CDR3 length: 15
CDR3 protein: CASSQQGFGSYEQYF
CDR3 DNA: TGTGCCAGCAGCCAACAGGGCTTCGGGAGCTACGAGCAGTACTTC

clone size: many
V gene: TRBV7-9
J gene: TRBJ2-7
D gene: .
CDR3 length: 12
CDR3 protein: CASSLTGSEQYF
CDR3 DNA: TGTGCCAGCAGCTTAACAGGGAGCGAGCAGTACTTC